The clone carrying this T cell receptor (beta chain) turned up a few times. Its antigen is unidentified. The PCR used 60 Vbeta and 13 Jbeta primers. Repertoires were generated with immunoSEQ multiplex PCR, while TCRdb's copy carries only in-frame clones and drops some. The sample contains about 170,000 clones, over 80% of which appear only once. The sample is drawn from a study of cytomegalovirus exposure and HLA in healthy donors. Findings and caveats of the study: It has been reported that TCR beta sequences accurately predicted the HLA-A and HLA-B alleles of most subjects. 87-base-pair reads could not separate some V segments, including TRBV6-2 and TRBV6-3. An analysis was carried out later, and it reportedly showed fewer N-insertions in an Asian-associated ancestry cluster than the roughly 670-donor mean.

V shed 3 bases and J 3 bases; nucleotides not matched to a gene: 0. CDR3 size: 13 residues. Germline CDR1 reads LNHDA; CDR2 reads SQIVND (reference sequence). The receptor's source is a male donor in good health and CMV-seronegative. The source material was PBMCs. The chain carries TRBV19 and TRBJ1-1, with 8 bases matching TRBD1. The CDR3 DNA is TGTGCCAGTAGTATGGACAGGGACACTGAAGCTTTCTTT. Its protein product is CASSMDRDTEAFF.